This TCR beta chain was retrieved from a study of cytomegalovirus exposure and HLA in healthy donors (dated by TCRdb to the late 2010s). Regarding the complete study: An earlier analysis of approximately 550 of the donors reported 250 to 300 Gb of sequence data and some 120 million unique TCR beta sequences from 150 million to 200 million T cells. An early release that covered roughly 600 HLA-typed donors contained approximately 320 gigabases of sequencing data and tens of millions of unique TCR sequences. The genetic ancestry cluster associated with self-reported Caucasian donors included roughly four fifths of the 398 genotyped donors. The study aimed to test whether signatures of past pathogen exposure could be identified by cataloging public T cell receptors. The study used immunosequencing to profile the T cell repertoires of approximately 630 subjects and linked those repertoires to cytomegalovirus serostatus. In addition to the first cohort of around 670 subjects, a separate validation cohort of approximately 120 different subjects was used. To predict cytomegalovirus infection status, the study brought together high-throughput TCR immunosequencing, statistical association of individual TCRs with disease status, and machine learning. In a later analysis, previously published TCR beta repertoires from 550 to 750 donors were re-analyzed and high-resolution HLA genotyping was added so that TCR occurrence patterns could be studied. In the later analysis, no new phenotypic data were used to find candidate immune exposures; instead, reliance was placed on TCR beta sequences and their occurrence across donors. To decide whether each TCR beta V gene segment behaved as functional or pseudogenic, an earlier analysis of some 600 of the donors relied on high-throughput TCR beta sequencing. Donor age, sex, ethnicity and CMV serostatus were compiled together with the repertoire data. Genome-wide SNP genotypes for about 65% of the 666 donors were used in a later genetic analysis, which treated that subset as a discovery cohort. Every repertoire in the discovery cohort had been generated on one and the same sequencing platform. Class I and class II HLA loci were covered by the typing at four-digit resolution. The number of typed donors differed by locus: roughly 620-630 for A, B, C, DRB1 and DQB1; 500 to 550 for DQA1; 606 for DPA1; and some 450 for DPB1. About five DR-DQ haplotypes were handled as single units for association and clustering because linkage in the cohort was strong. Among about 400 genotyped donors of the cohort, an average of about 220,000 unique TCR beta nucleotide sequences was sequenced per donor, of which 15% to 20% were non-productive.

Overall study outcomes, separate from this receptor: Because HLA typing was unavailable for some donors at each locus, only the typed subset was used in association tests. Approximately 16 rarely observed V segments, including chromosome 9 orphons, were excluded from the earlier analysis of some 590 of the donors because counts were too low. Correlated functional status among segregating V segments might reflect linkage disequilibrium, but an unknown experimental factor could not be ruled out. Compared with equally common non-associated chains, HLA-associated TCR beta chains in a later analysis were more clonally expanded and had lower generation probabilities. When HLA alleles, especially DR and DQ, strongly co-occurred, TCR associations were difficult to assign to individual alleles. This cohort had only TCR beta chains sequenced, and the lack of alpha or paired-chain data limited which features could be detected. According to a later analysis, parvovirus B19, influenza, CMV and Epstein-Barr virus appeared linked to several top co-occurrence clusters. A further reported finding was that TCR beta sequences accurately predicted the HLA-A and HLA-B alleles for most subjects in the first cohort. An earlier analysis of around 600 of the donors showed that most TCR beta V segments appeared in productive rearrangements either about 87% or about 30% of the time, which broadly matched IMGT annotations. Presence/absence analyses assumed roughly uniform sequencing depth across donors, an assumption that may not hold. Compared with the roughly 600-donor mean, donors in an Asian-associated ancestry cluster had fewer N-insertions in productive TCRs, according to a later genetic analysis. Most CMV-associated TCR beta chains appeared to be HLA-restricted in a later analysis, and the HLA associations seemed to be driven largely by CMV exposure. It was suggested by the authors that the approach could potentially be generalized to other disease states and immunological phenotypes. Most TCR sequences were observed very rarely across donors, whereas some public TCRs were present in many individuals. In the study, approximately 160 TCR beta chains were listed as associated with cytomegalovirus. In a later genetic analysis, a missense DCLRE1C variant was associated with V-gene and J-gene trimming of TCR beta chains, and the association was replicated in an independent cohort. The sequencing pipeline was judged likely to have produced a cluster of highly shared sequence variants as a technical artifact. A later analysis found that TCR association rates varied across HLA loci, with DRB1 alleles showing the most associated TCRs and HLA-C alleles the fewest. In vitro tests confirmed that a few of the cytomegalovirus-associated TCR beta chains recognize cytomegalovirus antigens. Specific HLA alleles were associated with 18,000 or so TCR beta sequences at a false discovery rate of 0.05 in a later analysis. Because the 87-base-pair reads could not distinguish some IMGT-functional V segments, including TRBV6-2 and TRBV6-3, those segments were excluded. CMV serostatus was the only immune exposure information available for the cohort. The classifier was reported to diagnose cytomegalovirus status with high specificity and sensitivity in both the original cohort and the validation cohort.

The library came from the immunoSEQ multiplex PCR assay. The multiplex PCR relied on a mix of 60 forward primers for TCR Vbeta segments and 13 reverse primers for TCR Jbeta segments. A multiplex PCR assay on genomic DNA amplified the CDR3 region of rearranged TCR beta genes. On the Illumina HiSeq System, the amplified TCR beta libraries were sequenced as 87-base-pair reads. On the authors' methods: Across the roughly 600 repertoires, a later analysis counted 78 million or so unique TCR beta chains, 8.5 million to 12 million of which were shared by at least two donors. To remove PCR and sequencing errors, raw reads were error-corrected and collapsed into unique sequences using a nearest-neighbor algorithm that merged closely related sequences. Alignment of CDR3 sequences to IMGT reference sequences was used to assign V, D and J gene segments. For a sequence to be retained, a match of at least six nucleotides to both a V gene segment and a J gene segment was required. Rearrangements were called productive when the CDR3 lacked stop codons and stayed in frame with V and J; all others were non-productive. CDR3 was defined according to IMGT convention as the region running from the second conserved V-encoded cysteine to the conserved J-encoded phenylalanine. The earlier analysis of 587 of the donors excluded sequences that lacked an unambiguous match to a single V gene segment. In an earlier analysis of approximately 550 of the donors, V segments were called functional above 56.7% productive rearrangements and were called segregating when the between-donor standard deviation exceeded 5%. A statistical classification framework was built to diagnose cytomegalovirus status from the catalog of TCR beta chain sequences. V and J gene assignment, in a later analysis, came from comparing TCR nucleotide sequences with IMGT/GENE-DB human TR gene sequences. The TCRdist pipeline was used in a later analysis to assign CDR3 sequences and most-parsimonious VDJ recombination scenarios. In a later analysis, every TCR beta chain was defined by the combination of its CDR3 amino acid sequence and its V-gene family, and reads without a unique V-gene family were dropped. A later analysis removed roughly 590 highly shared, low-generation-probability nucleotide sequences to deal with suspected cross-contamination and a sequencing artifact. A later analysis calculated a clonal expansion index for each public chain from normalized within-repertoire ranks of inferred template counts. In a later analysis, generation probabilities were computed using a VDJ recombination model fitted to out-of-frame rearrangements, and the results were checked against IGoR. In a later analysis, TCR-TCR, TCR-HLA and TCR-CMV co-occurrence was scored with hypergeometric tests, and a repertoire-size bias correction was applied to TCR pairs. A later analysis estimated false discovery rates by permuting HLA or CMV assignments 20 times. In a later analysis, co-occurring TCRs were grouped using DBSCAN, with TCRdist sequence similarity added in when clustering inside HLA-allele-positive subsets. Co-occurrence clustering excluded repertoires with fewer than 30,000 or more than 120,000 public chains, plus five with anomalous nucleotide sharing. The table comes from immuneACCESS by way of TCRdb, which keeps in-frame sequences with V and J called. Part of the clones is missing from these tables; in studies checked, under half for an unresolved V gene and the rest for unknown reasons. The V and J calls and clone size were taken over from that table, and D and trimming were inferred from the DNA. The sample table contains 85,000 to 120,000 clones; only one count was recorded for over 60% of them. Around 9.6% of the sample rests with the top ten.

The trim is 3 bases for V and 3 bases for J, with a gap of 17 bases between the germline ends. Counted from cysteine to phenylalanine, this CDR3 has 16 amino acids. Of all the DNA, just the CDR3 is kept, 48 bases in frame from base 1. The germline V gene supplies CDR1 SGHDT and CDR2 YYEEEE. In total, 666 healthy bone marrow donors made up the cohort. At the time of sampling, all cohort members were nominally healthy, though unrecorded immune exposures were likely present. The donor tested CMV seropositive, placing the donor among the roughly 300 seropositive members of the cohort. A peripheral blood sample was collected from each donor, and TCR beta sequencing was performed on peripheral blood mononuclear cells. Genomic DNA was extracted from the blood cell samples with the Qiagen DNeasy Blood Extraction Kit. A remark on this clone: No antigen is known for it. No base quality information exists; no much larger clone differs at one position.

The rearrangement joined TRBV5-6 to TRBJ2-3; the D gene is perhaps TRBD1, on 7 matching bases. The sequencing sample was made of PBMCs. The TCR was taken from a male donor in good health and CMV-seropositive. The CDR3 is CASSYPGGTSTDTQYF. The DNA sequence follows: TGTGCCAGCAGCTACCCAGGGGGGACTTCGACAGATACGCAGTATTTT.